The sequence of this T cell receptor (beta chain) was determined in a study of shared clonotypes between healthy human individuals. Study-level background: For every donor, three CD4 naive, three CD4 memory, two CD8 naive and one CD8 memory plates were used. Whole-study findings and limits: Clonotypes shared by all four sorted-subset donors had higher generation probabilities than non-shared clonotypes.

The repertoire was sequenced with immunoSEQ multiplex PCR; TCRdb's copy has only in-frame clones and lacks some. The sample has hundreds of thousands of clones, approximately 79% seen once. Healthy adults negative for HIV, lacking recent acute infections or vaccinations, served as donors. Partitioning of CD4+ cells yielded a CD45RA+ naive subset and a CD45RA-negative memory subset. V was pared by 5 bases and J by 0 bases, with 11 bases of the junction left unmatched. The CDR3 is made up of 17 amino acids. Per the germline V gene, CDR1 is SGHAT and CDR2 is FQNNGV. Details on this clone: Its antigen is unknown.

Material for sequencing was memory CD4+ T cells sorted from blood. Subset here: CD45RA-negative fraction. The clonotype was recovered from a woman in her 30s in good health. The chain combines TRBV11-2 with TRBJ1-2; TRBD1 matches 8 bases. The CDR3 protein is CASSHRQGRTTNYGYTF. The CDR3 nucleotides read TGTGCCAGCAGCCACCGACAGGGGAGAACGACTAACTATGGCTACACCTTC.